The text below deals with one T cell receptor beta chain. Clones were sequenced by immunoSEQ multiplex PCR, and TCRdb holds only the in-frame ones, with some missing. The repertoire holds about 210,000 clones, with approximately 94% as singletons. The data originate from a study of T cell responses to AZD1222 COVID-19 vaccine. The CDR3 loop spans 15 amino acids. The germline V and J ends were trimmed by 0 bases and 2 bases, with 9 bases remaining between them. The germline CDR1 and CDR2 sequences are MGHRA and YSYEKL. The sequences come from peripheral blood, collected 28 days after the second dose of the MenACWY control vaccine. This receptor was obtained from an adult who received the MenACWY meningococcal vaccine as a control. The genes are TRBV4-1 and TRBJ2-3; the D is unclear. CDR3 sequence reads: CASSQDWVYTDTQYF. The CDR3 nucleotides are TGCGCCAGCAGCCAAGATTGGGTCTACACAGATACGCAGTATTTT.